This T cell receptor beta chain was found in a study of blood T cell repertoires in COVID-19. Clones were sequenced by immunoSEQ multiplex PCR, and TCRdb holds only the in-frame ones, with some missing. The data contain roughly 140,000 clones, about nine tenths of them singletons. The CDR3 is 16 residues long. CDR1 and CDR2 from the germline V gene are LNHDA and SQIVND (reference sequence). Unmatched junction bases numbered 8, after V lost 2 bases and J lost 2 bases. A few counts support this clone. This TCR came from a human donor in a cohort sampled during active COVID-19. Sequencing was done on a sample of peripheral blood. The chain employs TRBV19 and TRBJ2-7, with TRBD1 identical over 8 bases. CDR3 residues: CASSIRPGQAAYEQYF. The CDR3 DNA sequence: TGTGCCAGTAGTATAAGGCCGGGACAGGCCGCCTACGAGCAGTACTTC.